This passage covers 22 T cell receptor beta chains from one sample sequenced in a study of neurological immune-mediated disorders. MiXCR was run by TCRdb on the 5' RACE reads, yielding one entry per CDR3 protein. Of 85,000 to 110,000 distinct CDR3 sequences in the sample, about a tenth are singletons; the top ten hold approximately 3.3%. The time point denotes: longitudinal time-point 3. Sequenced material: PBMCs. All receptors come from a female donor with HTLV-1-associated myelopathy (HAM/TSP).

The sample holds many counts of this clonotype. The genes are TRBV20-1 and TRBJ2-2; 12 nucleotides align to TRBD2. Unmatched junction bases numbered 1, after V lost 1 base and J lost 1 base. The CDR3 consists of 16 residues. Germline-derived CDR1 and CDR2 are DFQATT and SNEGSKA (reference sequence). The CDR3 spells CSARGGLAGNTGELFF. CDR3 DNA: TGCAGTGCTAGAGGGGGACTAGCGGGGAACACCGGGGAGCTGTTTTTT.

J is TRBJ2-6 and V is TRBV3-1; TRBD1 matches at 9 bases. V lost 4 bases and J lost 4; bases outside the gene matches: 8. CDR1 is LGHDT and CDR2 is YNNKEL in the germline V gene (reference sequence). This CDR3 is 17 amino acids long. The CDR3 DNA reads as TGTGCCAGCAGCCTCGGACAGGGGATGGCGGGGGCCAACGTCCTGACTTTC. The encoded protein is CASSLGQGMAGANVLTF.

This clonotype was observed a few times. The V gene is TRBV15, the J gene TRBJ2-7, with a possible D match to TRBD1 (6 bases). V lost 0 bases, J lost 6 bases, and 9 bases lay in between. Germline lookup yields CDR1 LNHNV and CDR2 YYDKDF (reference sequence). The CDR3 spans 13 residues. CDR3 DNA sequence: TGTGCCACCAGCAGAGATCAGGGGTCCGAGCAGTACTTC. Translating gives CATSRDQGSEQYF.

The table lists this clonotype with many counts. V usage is TRBV20-1 and J usage is TRBJ1-1; perhaps TRBD1 as D (5 bases). Germline CDR1 reads DFQATT; CDR2 reads SNEGSKA (reference sequence). The V and J ends lost 6 bases and 7 bases respectively, with 12 bases between them. The CDR3 is 11 amino acids. This CDR3 reads CSARGGFEAFF. CDR3 nucleotide sequence: TGCAGTGCCCGGGGGGGGTTTGAAGCTTTCTTT.

With regard to this clonotype: This may arise from a read error, as a much more abundant clone is one base away. The chain links TRBV28 to TRBJ2-7; TRBD1 agrees at 12 bases. The germline V gene has CDR1 MDHEN and CDR2 SYDVKM. This CDR3 spans 15 amino acids. The CDR3 region has the DNA TGTTCCAGCAGCCGCGGAGGGACAGGGGGCAACGAGCAGTACTTC. The encoded protein is CSSSRGGTGGNEQYF.

As to this clonotype: The missing conserved phenylalanine or tryptophan at the end of this CDR3 makes a read error likely. The rearrangement joins TRBV5-1 to TRBJ1-6; 8 bases line up with TRBD1. V was pared by 4 bases and J by 6 bases, with 3 bases of the junction left unmatched. Germline V gene data show CDR1 as SGHRS and CDR2 as YFSETQ. This CDR3 is built from 14 residues. CDR3 amino acids: CASSRGQGNSPLHL. CDR3 sequence (DNA): TGCGCCAGCAGCCGCGGACAGGGTAATTCACCCCTCCACCTT.

This clonotype has a count of ten or more. The V and J genes are TRBV15 and TRBJ1-5, with no clear D. Germline CDR1 LNHNV, CDR2 YYDKDF (reference sequence). The CDR3 runs 13 residues. The V end was cut by 0 bases, the J end by 6 bases, with 6 bases between. CDR3 DNA: TGTGCCACCAGCAGAGATCCCCTTCAGCCCCAGCATTTT. The encoded protein is CATSRDPLQPQHF.

This clonotype showed up many times. The genes are TRBV27 and TRBJ2-7; 8 bases agree with TRBD1. CDR1 MNHEY and CDR2 SMNVEV come from the germline V gene (reference sequence). The junction had 12 bases not matched to a gene; V was cut back by 1 base and J by 7 bases. The CDR3 is 16 amino acids. Here the CDR3 DNA reads TGTGCCAGCAGTTTATGCTCGGCAGGGGGCCTGGGAGAGCAGTACTTC. Translated, it gives CASSLCSAGGLGEQYF.

The genes are TRBV7-3 and TRBJ2-1; 10 bases match TRBD2. This CDR3 is built from 16 residues. With 2 bases clipped from V and 0 bases from J, the junction kept 1 base outside the gene matches. Germline-derived CDR1 and CDR2 are SGHTA and FQGTGA. CDR3 DNA sequence: TGTGCCAGCAGCTTATCTAGCGGGAGCTCCTACAATGAGCAGTTCTTC. This sequence encodes CASSLSSGSSYNEQFF.

The sample holds a few counts of this clonotype. The V and J genes are TRBV5-6 and TRBJ2-3; D is uncertain. CDR1 and CDR2 from the germline V gene are SGHDT and YYEEEE. V shed 0 bases and J shed 2 bases, with 10 bases lying between them. CDR3 size: 15 residues. The DNA for the CDR3 is TGTGCCAGCAGCTTGGTTGGCAGAAACACAGATACGCAGTATTTT. The encoded protein is CASSLVGRNTDTQYF. The full variable domain, in which reference TRBV5-6 and TRBJ2-3 provide the parts outside the CDR3, is DAGVTQSPTHLIKTRGQQVTLRCSPKSGHDTVSWYQQALGQGPQFIFQYYEEEERQRGNFPDRFSGHQFPNYSSELNVNALLLGDSALYLCASSLVGRNTDTQYFGPGTRLTVL.

This clonotype showed up many times. V usage is TRBV20-1 and J usage is TRBJ2-3; tentatively, D is TRBD1 or TRBD2 (5 bases each). The germline V gene encodes CDR1 DFQATT and CDR2 SNEGSKA (reference sequence). V was shortened by 3 bases and J by 4 bases, with 11 bases between the two germline ends. This CDR3 region has 13 residues. The CDR3: CSARAGTADTQYF. CDR3 DNA sequence: TGCAGTGCTAGGGCCGGGACCGCAGATACGCAGTATTTT.

This clonotype has just a few counts. This may arise from a read error, as a much more abundant clone is one base away. The chain couples TRBV28 to TRBJ1-1, with TRBD1 identical over 10 bases. V lost 3 bases to trimming and J lost 2 bases; unmatched junction nucleotides: 15. The CDR3 runs to 19 residues. From germline, CDR1 is MDHEN and CDR2 SYDVKM. The CDR3 bases are TGTGCCAGCAGTTTTGCGGTCGGGACAGGGGACATTTTAAACACTGAAGCTTTCTTT. Translating gives CASSFAVGTGDILNTEAFF.

The chain carries TRBV29-1 and TRBJ2-3; no firm D call. In germline, CDR1 is SQVTM, CDR2 ANQGSEA. V dropped 0 bases and J dropped 5 bases, with 12 bases sitting between them. The CDR3 extends over 14 amino acids. The CDR3 DNA follows: TGCAGCGTTGAAGACAGGATGAAAGGAGATACGCAGTATTTT. Residues: CSVEDRMKGDTQYF.

This clonotype has at least ten counts. The chain couples TRBV21-1 to TRBJ2-7; the listed D gene, TRBD1, was not tested against the DNA. TRBV21-1 constitutes a pseudogene. The CDR3 totals 18 residues. Here the CDR3 reads CASSKPLGTGGKTYEQYF. The CDR3 DNA reads TGTGCCAGCAGCAAACCCCTCGGGACAGGGGGCAAAACGTACGAGCAGTACTTC.

There are many counts of this clonotype. The chain links TRBV12-3 or TRBV12-4 to TRBJ2-1; 12 bases map to TRBD2. V shed 5 bases, J shed 10 bases, and the junction held 6 bases outside the gene matches. The CDR3 length is 14 residues. Written as DNA, the CDR3 is TGTGCCAGCAGTCCCCGACTAGCGGGGGCCGAGCAGTTCTTC. Translation gives CASSPRLAGAEQFF.

This clonotype has ten or more counts. The CDR3 region has the DNA TGTGCCATCAGGAGGGGTCTCGATGAGCAGTTCTTC. This encodes CAIRRGLDEQFF. The chain couples TRBV10-3 to TRBJ2-1; perhaps D is TRBD1 or TRBD2 (5 bases each). With 6 bases removed from V and 8 bases from J, the gap between germline ends came to 11 bases. CDR3 size: 12 residues. CDR1 and CDR2 from the germline V gene are ENHRY and SYGVKD.

In its sample, this clonotype was seen many times. The rearrangement joins TRBV20-1 to TRBJ2-1, with 9 positions matching TRBD2. CDR1 is DFQATT and CDR2 is SNEGSKA in the germline V gene (reference sequence). CDR3 size: 14 residues. The CDR3 bases are TGCAGGGTCCTTCGCGGGGGGGCCCGGAATGAGCAGTTCTTC. Residues: CRVLRGGARNEQFF.

This clonotype was counted only a few times. This chain's CDR3 is CASSPGQNSGNTIYF. The CDR3 DNA is TGTGCCAGCAGTCCCGGACAGAACTCTGGAAACACCATATATTTT. V and J are TRBV7-2 and TRBJ1-3, with a weak D call TRBD1 (6 bases). Germline assignment: CDR1 SGHTA and CDR2 FQGNSA. V was clipped by 6 bases and J by 0 bases, with 12 bases between them. The length of the CDR3 is 15 residues.

This clonotype was seen at least ten times. The chain combines TRBV5-4 with TRBJ2-2; the D gene is possibly TRBD1 (5 bases). V was cut by 0 bases and J by 3 bases, with 12 bases left in between. Per the germline V gene, CDR1 is SGHNT and CDR2 is YYREEE (reference sequence). This CDR3 comprises 16 residues. The CDR3 is CASSLEGIYYTGELFF. As DNA, the CDR3 is TGTGCCAGCAGCTTGGAGGGGATTTATTACACCGGGGAGCTGTTTTTT. The full variable domain, with the rest looked up from reference TRBV5-4 and TRBJ2-2, is ETGVTQSPTHLIKTRGQQVTLRCSSQSGHNTVSWYQQALGQGPQFIFQYYREEENGRGNFPPRFSGLQFPNYSSELNVNALELDDSALYLCASSLEGIYYTGELFFGEGSRLTVL.

In this sample, this clonotype turned up many times. The chain couples TRBV5-1 to TRBJ2-4, with a possible D match to TRBD2 (7 bases). Per the germline V gene, CDR1 is SGHRS and CDR2 is YFSETQ. The CDR3 is made up of 16 amino acids. The ends were cut back, 0 bases at V and 11 bases at J, with 21 bases in the middle. In DNA, the CDR3 is TGCGCCAGCAGCTTGGGTAAATTGACGGGGGGCGAAGTTCAGTACTTC. This translates into CASSLGKLTGGEVQYF.

This clonotype was seen repeatedly, ten times or more. The rearrangement uses TRBV20-1 and TRBJ2-3; 7 positions agree with TRBD2. The germline V gene encodes CDR1 DFQATT and CDR2 SNEGSKA (reference sequence). The ends lost 1 base at V and 0 bases at J; junction bases unmatched: 1. The CDR3 runs to 14 residues. CDR3 residues: CSARASGSTDTQYF. CDR3 bases: TGCAGTGCTAGAGCTAGCGGAAGCACAGATACGCAGTATTTT.

This clonotype has ten or more counts. J is TRBJ1-5 and V is TRBV6-6; TRBD1 matches at 7 bases. Germline CDR1 reads MNHNY; CDR2 reads SVGAGI (reference sequence). The CDR3 length is 13 residues. With 6 bases clipped from V and 5 bases from J, the junction kept 4 bases outside the gene matches. The CDR3 DNA reads TGTGCCAGCAGCATCGGACAGGATCAGCCCCAGCATTTT. It codes for CASSIGQDQPQHF.